The 19 T cell receptor beta chains given below trace back to one sample, sequenced in a study of blood T cell repertoires in COVID-19 (TCRdb year 2020). Library preparation used the immunoSEQ multiplex PCR assay. Entries here come from immuneACCESS through TCRdb and include only in-frame sequences with V and J called. Some clones fail to appear in such tables; in the studies checked, an unresolved V gene covers under half of the shortfall, and the cause of the remainder is unknown. The sample data list 150,000 to 200,000 clones, and roughly 81% of these were observed just once. Around 11% of the sample is taken by the ten largest. Input material: peripheral blood. These receptors were collected from a woman older than 75 with COVID-19, enrolled during active disease.

CDR3 DNA: TGCGCCAGCAGCCAAGTCGCGGGAGGGCCAACAGATACGCAGTATTTT. Translation: CASSQVAGGPTDTQYF. V usage is TRBV4-1 and J usage is TRBJ2-3; 9 bases match TRBD2. The CDR3 is 16 amino acids. The germline V gene has CDR1 MGHRA and CDR2 YSYEKL. With 1 base clipped from V and 3 bases from J, the junction kept 5 bases outside the gene matches.

V usage is TRBV19 and J usage is TRBJ2-7; 9 bases agree with TRBD2. The CDR3 covers 15 residues. Germline values: CDR1 LNHDA, CDR2 SQIVND (reference sequence). J gave up 5 bases and V 6 bases, and 11 bases lay outside the gene matches. CDR3 sequence: CASRIRSGSGDEQYF. The CDR3 coding sequence is TGTGCCAGTAGAATCCGTAGCGGGAGTGGCGACGAGCAGTACTTC. Looking up the rest from reference TRBV19 and TRBJ2-7 gives the full variable domain: DGGITQSPKYLFRKEGQNVTLSCEQNLNHDAMYWYRQDPGQGLRLIYYSQIVNDFQKGDIAEGYSVSREKKESFPLTVTSAQKNPTAFYLCASRIRSGSGDEQYFGPGTRLTVT.

The chain links TRBV10-2 to TRBJ1-2; perhaps TRBD1 as D (5 bases). The germline CDR1 and CDR2 sequences are WSHSY and SAAADI. Between the trimmed V and J ends, which lost 3 bases and 4 bases, there was a span of 6 bases. This CDR3 contains 12 residues. The CDR3 reads CASSDQGYGYTF. The CDR3 nucleotides are TGCGCCAGCAGTGATCAGGGCTATGGCTACACCTTC.

This clone was seen a few times. V gene TRBV6-1 combines with J gene TRBJ2-1; TRBD1 matches 9 bases. Germline V lookup: CDR1 MNHNS, CDR2 SASEGT. The CDR3 is 16 amino acids. Trimming removed 4 bases from V and 4 bases from J; junction bases left unmatched: 8. The CDR3 reads CASSGQPGQGYNEQFF. Here the CDR3 DNA reads TGTGCCAGCAGTGGCCAACCGGGACAGGGATACAATGAGCAGTTCTTC.

The chain joins TRBV19 to TRBJ2-1; tentatively, D is TRBD1 (5 bases). Germline assignment: CDR1 LNHDA and CDR2 SQIVND (reference sequence). The CDR3 loop spans 15 amino acids. Trimming pared 3 bases from V and 5 bases from J, leaving 14 bases between. The CDR3 sequence: CASSIIGARHNEQFF. The DNA of the CDR3 is TGTGCCAGTAGTATTATAGGGGCCCGACACAATGAGCAGTTCTTC.

The chain employs TRBV19 and TRBJ1-4; D remains ambiguous. Germline-derived CDR1 and CDR2 are LNHDA and SQIVND (reference sequence). The CDR3 extends over 14 amino acids. Trimming shortened V by 6 bases and J by 8 bases, and 16 bases separated the two germline ends. The CDR3 loop reads CASRREAQREKLFF. In nucleotides, the CDR3 is TGTGCCAGTAGGCGGGAGGCGCAGCGAGAAAAACTGTTTTTT.

A single count supports this clone. This chain connects TRBV12-3 or TRBV12-4 to TRBJ1-6; D might be TRBD1 (6 bases). Trimming removed 7 bases from V and 7 bases from J, with 8 bases in between. The CDR3 extends over 12 amino acids. This CDR3 reads CASKRGNSPLHF. The DNA of the CDR3 is TGTGCCAGCAAAAGGGGGAATTCACCCCTCCACTTT.

This chain uses TRBV24-1 with TRBJ2-5; 7 bases agree with TRBD2. With 3 bases clipped from V and 3 bases from J, the junction kept 3 bases outside the gene matches. CDR1 and CDR2 from the germline V gene are KGHDR and SFDVKD. This CDR3 spans 14 amino acids. The CDR3 nucleotides read TGTGCCACCAGTGATGTGGGGAGGGAAGAGACCCAGTACTTC. Amino acids: CATSDVGREETQYF.

The V call is TRBV20-1, the J call TRBJ2-5; 14 bases line up with TRBD2. J gave up 7 bases and V 3 bases, and 4 bases lay outside the gene matches. Germline CDR1 DFQATT, CDR2 SNEGSKA (reference sequence). CDR3 length equals 14 residues. CDR3 coding DNA: TGCAGTGCTAGTCCGACTAGCGGGGGGGGGACCCAGTACTTC. This encodes CSASPTSGGGTQYF.

The J gene is TRBJ1-1, the V gene TRBV6-4; possible D gene TRBD1, 6 bases. The V gene's germline CDR1 is MRHNA and CDR2 SNTAGT. Between the trimmed V and J ends, which lost 4 bases and 4 bases, there was a span of 10 bases. This CDR3 region has 13 residues. Here the CDR3 reads CASSVGRGTEAFF. The CDR3 DNA follows: TGTGCCAGCAGTGTCGGCAGGGGCACTGAAGCTTTCTTT.

The genes are TRBV5-1 and TRBJ1-2, with D possibly TRBD1 on 5 matching bases. In germline, CDR1 is SGHRS, CDR2 YFSETQ. V lost 3 bases, J lost 7 bases, and 16 bases lay in between. This CDR3 has 14 residues. The CDR3 is CASSSGQVSGGYTF. DNA for the CDR3: TGCGCCAGCAGCTCGGGGCAGGTTAGCGGTGGCTACACCTTC.

The J gene is TRBJ2-1, the V gene TRBV6-5, with TRBD2 matching 8 bases. This CDR3 spans 15 amino acids. V lost 7 bases to trimming and J lost 4 bases; unmatched junction nucleotides: 9. Germline CDR1 and CDR2: MNHEY and SVGAGI. The CDR3 DNA follows: TGTGCCAGCACCGAGCCGGGAGGGGGGTACAATGAGCAGTTCTTC. Its protein product is CASTEPGGGYNEQFF.

This rearrangement joins TRBV5-8 to TRBJ2-5, with a tentative D call TRBD2 (6 bases). The V end lost 4 bases, the J end lost 7 bases, and 11 bases lay between the germline ends. Germline assignment: CDR1 SGHTS and CDR2 YDEGEE. This CDR3 has 12 amino acids. CDR3 in amino acids: CASSPTGGTQYF. The CDR3 region has the DNA TGTGCCAGCAGCCCAACCGGGGGGACCCAGTACTTC.

This clone was picked up one time. The genes are TRBV19 and TRBJ1-3; D call uncertain. This CDR3 comprises 12 residues. Germline V gene lookup returns CDR1 LNHDA and CDR2 SQIVND (reference sequence). V gave up 3 bases and J gave up 14 bases, with 14 bases separating them. The CDR3 is CASSMEEVIVYF. As DNA, the CDR3 is TGTGCCAGTAGTATGGAGGAAGTAATCGTATATTTT. Full variable domain (outside the CDR3, taken from reference TRBV19 and TRBJ1-3): DGGITQSPKYLFRKEGQNVTLSCEQNLNHDAMYWYRQDPGQGLRLIYYSQIVNDFQKGDIAEGYSVSREKKESFPLTVTSAQKNPTAFYLCASSMEEVIVYFGEGSWLTVV.

The V call is TRBV27, the J call TRBJ2-7; TRBD1 is a possible D gene (6 bases). This CDR3 is 13 amino acids long. The germline V gene encodes CDR1 MNHEY and CDR2 SMNVEV (reference sequence). V lost 4 bases and J 1 base, leaving 8 bases between the germline ends. CDR3: CASSYGQSYEQYF. For the CDR3, the DNA is TGTGCCAGCAGTTACGGACAGTCCTACGAGCAGTACTTC.

V and J are TRBV29-1 and TRBJ2-7; a possible D gene is TRBD1 (6 bases). V lost 4 bases and J 2 bases, leaving 15 bases between the germline ends. The CDR3 sequence is 14 residues long. Germline CDR1 and CDR2: SQVTM and ANQGSEA. The CDR3 region is CSVVPGTSPYEQYF. The CDR3, as DNA: TGCAGCGTTGTCCCTGGGACATCCCCCTACGAGCAGTACTTC.

V and J are TRBV28 and TRBJ2-2; D may be TRBD2 (6 bases). The CDR3 covers 13 residues. The germline CDR1 and CDR2 sequences are MDHEN and SYDVKM. Between the trimmed V and J ends, which lost 6 bases and 1 base, there was a span of 6 bases. CDR3 sequence: CASRRENTGELFF. CDR3 DNA sequence: TGTGCCAGCAGGCGGGAGAACACCGGGGAGCTGTTTTTT.

The V gene is TRBV4-3, the J gene TRBJ1-2; 8 bases align to TRBD1. The V and J ends lost 0 bases and 5 bases, in that order; junction bases with no gene match: 11. Germline loops: CDR1 LGHNA, CDR2 YSLEER. The CDR3 totals 17 residues. The CDR3 coding sequence is TGCGCCAGCAGCCAAGATCCGTCAGGGGGCATGGGGTATGGCTACACCTTC. This sequence encodes CASSQDPSGGMGYGYTF.

The rearrangement links TRBV5-1 to TRBJ2-3; D is possibly TRBD2 (6 bases). The CDR3 is 14 residues long. The V end lost 3 bases, the J end lost 0 bases, and 8 bases lay between the germline ends. Germline CDR1 and CDR2: SGHRS and YFSETQ. This CDR3 reads CASSSGTSTDTQYF. For the CDR3, the DNA is TGCGCCAGCAGCTCCGGGACTAGCACAGATACGCAGTATTTT.